What follows are 2 T cell receptor beta chains derived from one specimen sequenced in a study of cytomegalovirus exposure and HLA in healthy donors. It was with 60 Vbeta and 13 Jbeta primers that the PCR ran. Sequenced by immunoSEQ multiplex PCR; TCRdb stores in-frame clones only, minus some. The sample lists 130,000 or so clones; roughly 84% were seen once. The sample consisted of PBMCs. Receptors originate from a woman between 18 and 30 years old in good health and CMV-seropositive.

This clone was seen only once. This rearrangement joins TRBV14 to TRBJ1-1, with D perhaps matching TRBD1 (5 bases). The V gene's germline CDR1 is SGHDN and CDR2 FVKESK. The CDR3 length is 15 residues. Between the trimmed V and J ends, which lost 1 base and 0 bases, there was a span of 9 bases. CDR3 residues: CASSQGGAMNTEAFF. DNA of the CDR3: TGTGCCAGCAGCCAAGGGGGCGCAATGAACACTGAAGCTTTCTTT. The full variable domain, its missing parts supplied by reference TRBV14 and TRBJ1-1, is EAGVTQFPSHSVIEKGQTVTLRCDPISGHDNLYWYRRVMGKEIKFLLHFVKESKQDESGMPNNRFLAERTGGTYSTLKVQPAELEDSGVYFCASSQGGAMNTEAFFGQGTRLTVV.

The CDR3 DNA sequence: TGTGCCAGCAGTTTATCTGGCAGGCTTCAGCCCCAGCATTTT. It encodes CASSLSGRLQPQHF. The V gene is TRBV27, the J gene TRBJ1-5; D call uncertain. The germline CDR1 and CDR2 sequences are MNHEY and SMNVEV (reference sequence). V was pared by 0 bases and J by 6 bases, with 9 bases between. There are 14 residues in the CDR3.